The 18 T cell receptor beta chains below come from one sample, sequenced in a study of CD8 T cells in ankylosing spondylitis. Study observations and caveats: Blood of patients with ankylosing spondylitis appeared to be characterized by a TCR beta motif of about eight highly homologous variants.

No antigen has been identified for these receptors. TCRdb recomputed calls from the 5' RACE reads with MiXCR, one row per CDR3 protein. Of under 250,000 distinct CDR3 sequences listed, just under 7.5% are singletons. The sample was blood, either unsorted or a sorted T cell fraction (not recorded which). These receptors were taken from a male donor with ankylosing spondylitis.

This clonotype was observed a handful of times. The chain combines TRBV28 with TRBJ2-1, with TRBD1 matching over 9 bases. V trimming: 3 bases; J trimming: 10 bases; junction bases outside the gene matches: 7. The CDR3 contains 14 residues. Germline lookup yields CDR1 MDHEN and CDR2 SYDVKM. The CDR3 nucleotides are TGTGCCAGCAGTTTTGGGACAGGGAGTAAGGAGCAGTTCTTC. Its translation: CASSFGTGSKEQFF.

This clonotype was counted many times. V usage is TRBV11-1 and J usage is TRBJ2-1; 7 nucleotides line up with TRBD2. Germline CDR1 SGHAT, CDR2 FQDESV (reference sequence). The trim removed 4 bases at V and 2 bases at J, leaving 8 bases unmatched. The CDR3 contains 16 residues. This CDR3 reads CASSSGRSGTYNEQFF. DNA for the CDR3: TGTGCCAGCAGCTCGGGCAGGAGCGGGACCTACAATGAGCAGTTCTTC.

This clonotype was observed many times. CDR3 loop: CASSLRSSYNEQFF. DNA for the CDR3: TGTGCCAGCAGCCTCCGAAGCTCCTACAATGAGCAGTTCTTC. The V call is TRBV3-1, the J call TRBJ2-1; D gene uncertain. CDR1 LGHDT and CDR2 YNNKEL come from the germline V gene (reference sequence). V was cut by 4 bases and J by 0 bases, with 7 bases left in between. The CDR3 is made up of 14 amino acids.

This clonotype appeared many times. This chain joins TRBV12-3 or TRBV12-4 and TRBJ2-7; D remains unclear. The germline V and J ends were trimmed by 0 bases and 4 bases, with 7 bases remaining between them. The CDR3 loop spans 13 amino acids. The CDR3 reads CASSLATMYEQYF. The CDR3 bases are TGTGCCAGCAGTTTAGCAACTATGTACGAGCAGTACTTC.

This clonotype was seen ten or more times. The germline gene is not matched at one end of the junction; a read error may be the cause. The rearrangement uses TRBV5-1 and TRBJ2-1; D is ambiguous. CDR1 is SGHRS and CDR2 is YFSETQ in the germline V gene. The CDR3 sequence is 12 residues long. Written as DNA, the CDR3 is TGCGCCAGCAGCTTGGCCCTCAATCAGCAGTTCTTC. Translated: CASSLALNQQFF.

The rearrangement uses TRBV20-1 and TRBJ2-7; tentative D call: TRBD2 (6 bases). Germline V gene data show CDR1 as DFQATT and CDR2 as SNEGSKA (reference sequence). The CDR3 runs to 15 residues. V dropped 5 bases and J dropped 0 bases, with 17 bases sitting between them. CDR3 in amino acids: CSARAGWRGSYEQYF. CDR3 in DNA: TGCAGTGCTCGCGCGGGGTGGCGGGGCTCCTACGAGCAGTACTTC.

In regard to this clonotype: The junction shows a germline mismatch at one end, possibly a read error. CDR3 in DNA: TGTGCTAGCAGCTACCTTGGGGGGGGAGGCTACACCTTC. Translated, it gives CASSYLGGGGYTF. The rearrangement joins TRBV7-7 to TRBJ1-2, with D maybe TRBD1 (5 bases). This CDR3 region has 13 residues. Per germline, CDR1 SSHAT and CDR2 FNYEAQ (reference sequence).

This clonotype was seen at least ten times. The junction shows a germline mismatch at one end, possibly a read error. The gene calls are TRBV20-1 and TRBJ1-1; D unclear. This CDR3 has 12 amino acids. In germline, CDR1 is DFQATT, CDR2 SNEGSKA (reference sequence). For the CDR3, the DNA is TGCAGTGCTAGTATTCGGTCGGGGATGTGGGTTTTT. Translating gives CSASIRSGMWVF.

The chain links TRBV7-2 to TRBJ1-5; the D is unclear. This CDR3 has 15 residues. The germline CDR1 and CDR2 sequences are SGHTA and FQGNSA. V lost 1 base to trimming and J lost 0 bases, with 7 bases between them. CDR3 loop: CASSLGVYSNQPQHF. CDR3 DNA: TGTGCCAGCAGCTTAGGAGTTTATAGCAATCAGCCCCAGCATTTT.

This clonotype was recorded a few times. This chain connects TRBV19 to TRBJ2-3; D is unclear. The CDR3 sequence is 15 residues long. Germline V gene data show CDR1 as LNHDA and CDR2 as SQIVND (reference sequence). Trimming took off 3 bases at V and 1 base at J, with 11 bases between the two ends. The CDR3 nucleotides are TGTGCCAGTAGTATCATCGGCGGAGGCACAGATACGCAGTATTTT. This sequence encodes CASSIIGGGTDTQYF.

Ten or more counts support this clonotype. J is TRBJ1-6 and V is TRBV9; 7 bases agree with TRBD1. CDR3 length: 15 residues. The J segment lost 9 bases and the V segment lost 3 bases, leaving 9 bases of the junction unmatched. The V gene's germline CDR1 is SGDLS and CDR2 YYNGEE. Written as DNA, the CDR3 is TGTGCCAGCAGCGCCCGACAGGGCTATGGTTCACCCCTCCACTTT. Translated: CASSARQGYGSPLHF. The full variable domain, in which reference TRBV9 and TRBJ1-6 provide the parts outside the CDR3, is DSGVTQTPKHLITATGQRVTLRCSPRSGDLSVYWYQQSLDQGLQFLIQYYNGEERAKGNILERFSAQQFPDLHSELNLSSLELGDSALYFCASSARQGYGSPLHFGNGTRLTVT.

This clonotype was picked up many times. The rearrangement uses TRBV6-1 and TRBJ1-2; the match to TRBD1 covers 9 bases. Per germline, CDR1 MNHNS and CDR2 SASEGT. The CDR3 length is 14 residues. Unmatched junction bases numbered 8, after V lost 6 bases and J lost 6 bases. Written as DNA, the CDR3 is TGTGCCAGCAGCTCACAGGGGGCTTGGAATGGCTACACCTTC. Translated: CASSSQGAWNGYTF.

Concerning this clonotype: This could be a read error, since a much larger clone is one nucleotide away. The rearrangement joins TRBV27 to TRBJ1-5, with a weak D call TRBD1 (5 bases). This CDR3 has 13 amino acids. Germline V gene lookup returns CDR1 MNHEY and CDR2 SMNVEV (reference sequence). This CDR3 is CTSAQAPYGPQHF. In DNA, the CDR3 is TGTACCAGCGCACAGGCGCCCTACGGGCCCCAGCATTTT.

Ten or more counts support this clonotype. The chain uses TRBV3-1 and TRBJ2-7; TRBD1 agrees at 9 bases. The germline V gene encodes CDR1 LGHDT and CDR2 YNNKEL (reference sequence). V lost 7 bases and J lost 3; bases outside the gene matches: 10. CDR3 size: 15 residues. CDR3 sequence reads: CASTQNRGQGYEQYF. Written as DNA, the CDR3 is TGTGCCAGCACCCAGAATAGGGGACAGGGCTACGAGCAGTACTTC.

This clonotype was observed a handful of times. The chain joins TRBV5-5 to TRBJ2-7; 7 bases line up with TRBD1. The germline V gene encodes CDR1 SGHKS and CDR2 YYEKEE (reference sequence). V gave up 0 bases and J gave up 3 bases; unmatched junction bases: 6. The CDR3 is made up of 15 amino acids. The CDR3 DNA reads as TGTGCCAGCAGCTTGGAAGGGACAGAAGTCTACGAGCAGTACTTC. This codes for CASSLEGTEVYEQYF.

As for this clonotype: This may come from a read error, since a much larger clone is one base off. The genes are TRBV29-1 and TRBJ2-7; 10 nucleotides line up with TRBD2. V trimming: 0 bases; J trimming: 3 bases; junction bases outside the gene matches: 5. The CDR3 runs 15 residues. CDR1 and CDR2 from the germline V gene are SQVTM and ANQGSEA. In DNA form, the CDR3 reads TGCAGCGTTGAAGATAGGTCTAGCGGGAGCTACGAGCAGTACTTC. Translation gives CSVEDRSSGSYEQYF.

This clonotype was counted many times. The rearrangement uses TRBV6-2 or TRBV6-3 and TRBJ2-7; 8 bases line up with TRBD1. The CDR3 has 17 amino acids. CDR1 and CDR2 from the germline V gene are MNHEY and SVGEGT. V was clipped by 4 bases and J by 5 bases; unmatched bases: 16. In DNA, the CDR3 is TGTGCCAGCAGTTCTCTCCCCGTGAGGGACAGGTTCGACGAGCAGTACTTC. Translated, it gives CASSSLPVRDRFDEQYF.

This clonotype was picked up one time. The chain has TRBV29-1 and TRBJ2-1; 11 nucleotides match TRBD2. From germline, CDR1 is SQVTM and CDR2 ANQGSEA. V lost 7 bases, J lost 1 base, and 15 bases stayed unmatched. The CDR3 is 18 residues long. Here the CDR3 reads CSARGPTSGSVSYNEQFF. The CDR3 DNA is TGCAGCGCGCGAGGGCCAACTAGCGGGAGTGTTTCCTACAATGAGCAGTTCTTC.